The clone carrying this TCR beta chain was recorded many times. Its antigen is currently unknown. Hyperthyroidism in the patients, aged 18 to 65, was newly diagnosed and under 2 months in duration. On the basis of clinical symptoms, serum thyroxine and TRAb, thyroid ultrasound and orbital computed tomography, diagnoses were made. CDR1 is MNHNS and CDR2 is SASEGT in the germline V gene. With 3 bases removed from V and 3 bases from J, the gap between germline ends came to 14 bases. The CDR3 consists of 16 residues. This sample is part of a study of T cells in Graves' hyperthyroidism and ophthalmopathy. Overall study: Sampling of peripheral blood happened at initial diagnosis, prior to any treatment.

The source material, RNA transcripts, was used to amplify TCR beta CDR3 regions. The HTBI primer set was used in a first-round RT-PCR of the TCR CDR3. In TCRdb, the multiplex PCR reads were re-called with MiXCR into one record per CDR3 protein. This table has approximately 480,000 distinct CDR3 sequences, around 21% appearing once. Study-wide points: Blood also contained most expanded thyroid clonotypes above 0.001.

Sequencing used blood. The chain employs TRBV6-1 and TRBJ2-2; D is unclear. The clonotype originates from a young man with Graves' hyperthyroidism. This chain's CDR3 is CASSDPRHTYTGELFF. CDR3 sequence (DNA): TGTGCCAGCAGTGATCCGAGACATACATACACCGGGGAGCTGTTTTTT.